This T cell receptor (beta chain) was obtained from a study of blood T cell repertoires in COVID-19. Germline CDR1 SGHNT, CDR2 YYREEE (reference sequence). The CDR3 covers 16 residues. The V end lost 3 bases, the J end lost 2 bases, and 15 bases lay between the germline ends. The table lists this clone with a few counts. Clones were sequenced by immunoSEQ multiplex PCR, and TCRdb holds only the in-frame ones, with some missing. This table holds around 700,000 clones, just under 90% found once. This sequence originates from a woman between 18 and 30 years old with acute or convalescent COVID-19. The chain combines TRBV5-4 with TRBJ2-1; D is ambiguous. The sample consisted of peripheral blood. This CDR3 reads CASSSIPGFPYNEQFF. The CDR3 nucleotides are TGTGCCAGCAGCTCGATACCCGGTTTCCCCTACAATGAGCAGTTCTTC. The full variable domain, in which reference TRBV5-4 and TRBJ2-1 provide the parts outside the CDR3, is ETGVTQSPTHLIKTRGQQVTLRCSSQSGHNTVSWYQQALGQGPQFIFQYYREEENGRGNFPPRFSGLQFPNYSSELNVNALELDDSALYLCASSSIPGFPYNEQFFGPGTRLTVL.